Listed below are T cell receptor beta chains from one sample, sequenced in a study of blood T cell repertoires in COVID-19. This table comes from immunoSEQ multiplex PCR, and its TCRdb copy is limited to in-frame clones, with some not included. The data contain 100,000 to 150,000 clones, roughly three quarters of them singletons. Sequencing was performed on peripheral blood. The receptors were gathered from a man aged 35-49 years with active or convalescent COVID-19. The CDR3 runs from the conserved cysteine through the conserved F or W.

TRBV6-1	TRBJ1-5	CASSEGPMGQGPQHF
TRBV28	TRBJ2-4	CASRPFPGTDLAKNIQYF
TRBV6-2/TRBV6-3	TRBJ2-3	CASSYSGFSTDTQYF
TRBV10-3	TRBJ2-3	CAISESPTRTDTQYF
TRBV19	TRBJ2-6	CASRLTSGANVLTF
TRBV10-3	TRBJ1-1	CASDRGQNTEAFF
TRBV7-6	TRBJ2-7	CASSLEGGEQYF
TRBV30	TRBJ1-6	CAWTPGDSPLHF
TRBV14	TRBJ1-4	CASSHLGGGTNEKLFF
TRBV11-3	TRBJ2-1	CASSLGGEAGNEQFF
TRBV7-2	TRBJ2-2	CASSYTRQNTGELFF
TRBV5-5	TRBJ2-7	CASSLQLAYEQYF
TRBV23-1	TRBJ2-7	CASSTRTSGRAMGEQYF
TRBV1	TRBJ1-6	CTSSQEGQMSSYNSPLHF
TRBV19	TRBJ1-2	CASSMSIQGRDGIYGYTF
TRBV7-9	TRBJ2-5	CASSLRAQGETQYF
TRBV3-1/TRBV3-2	TRBJ2-7	CASSQDASGIYEQYF
TRBV2	TRBJ2-5	CASSFGQVRETQYF
TRBV24-1	TRBJ2-1	CATSANERDWFF
TRBV11-2	TRBJ2-1	CASSVFSLVSSYNEQFF
TRBV7-9	TRBJ1-3	CASSFRSPSGNTIYF
TRBV7-3	TRBJ2-1	CASTIAGNHQNEQFF
TRBV30	TRBJ1-1	CAWTLRTVLGTEAFF
TRBV19	TRBJ2-3	CASSRGQGSDTQYF